This T cell receptor (beta chain) was sequenced during a study of CD8 T cells in Susac syndrome. TCR beta was sequenced from blood CD8+ and CD4+ T cells. FACS was used to enrich TEMRA cells, whereas the CD8+ and CD4+ T cells were obtained by negative isolation. Study results and caveats: The study's TCR sequencing and HLA analysis covered a relatively small number of individuals, and the study acknowledged this.

The germline V gene has CDR1 DFQATT and CDR2 SNEGSKA (reference sequence). The CDR3 spans 16 residues. The ends lost 6 bases at V and 3 bases at J; junction bases unmatched: 9. The authors reverse transcribed about 0.5 to 1 ug RNA with random hexamers. Amplification of TCR beta CDR3 used immunoSEQ multiplex PCR across 54 Vbeta and 13 Jbeta. TCRdb re-called the immunoSEQ multiplex PCR reads through MiXCR, storing one row per CDR3 protein. In the table there are approximately 120,000 distinct CDR3 sequences, roughly 92% of which are singletons. As concerns this clonotype: No antigen is known for it.

Sequencing input: CD8+ T cells from PBMCs. The TCR sequence derives from a human donor in good health. The chain has TRBV20-1 and TRBJ2-1, with 12 bases matching TRBD2. CDR3 residues: CSADRGLAGIYNEQFF. The CDR3, as DNA: TGCAGTGCCGACCGAGGACTAGCGGGGATCTACAATGAGCAGTTCTTC.